This T cell receptor (beta chain) was documented in a study of T cells after yellow fever vaccination. The study, taken as a whole, reports: Secondary responses were weaker yet peaked faster, day 5 versus 15. Few clonotypes appeared in both CD4 and CD8 compartments.

Via MiXCR, TCRdb re-called the 5' RACE reads, giving one row per CDR3 protein. The sample has about 300,000 distinct CDR3 sequences, 8.7% seen once. Turning to this clonotype: Its specificity is unknown.

This specimen was CD4+ T cells sorted from PBMCs, taken 5 days after the yellow fever booster vaccination. The TCR comes from a man between 18 and 35 years old who received the YFV17D yellow fever vaccine.

DNA of the CDR3: TGTGCCAGCAGCGTGACTAGCAGGAACACCGGGGAGCTGTTTTTT. It codes for CASSVTSRNTGELFF. This sequence joins TRBV9 and TRBJ2-2; 7 positions match TRBD2. The length of the CDR3 is 15 residues. V gave up 2 bases and J gave up 1 base; unmatched junction bases: 2. Germline assignment: CDR1 SGDLS and CDR2 YYNGEE.